These T cell receptor beta chains were read from a single sample in a study of blood T cell repertoires in COVID-19. Assay used: immunoSEQ multiplex PCR; TCRdb lists only in-frame clones, some missing. Of 350,000 to 400,000 clones listed, 70% to 90% were seen once; the top ten hold around 3%. Sequenced material: peripheral blood. The receptors were gathered from a woman between 25 and 40 years old with COVID-19, enrolled during active disease. Both conserved end residues are part of each CDR3. Fields, in order: J gene, clone size, D gene, V gene, CDR3 DNA, CDR3 protein. D genes are given only for firm matches. For some rows the clone size is stated as once, few or many, or as a class when expanded; others skip it.

TRBJ1-1 few NA TRBV7-8 TGTGCCAGCAGCATCGAAAGAGGTGGCACTGAAGCTTTCTTT CASSIERGGTEAFF
TRBJ2-2 NA TRBD2 TRBV10-3 TGTGCCATCAGGAGGACTAGCGGGGAGCTGTTTTTT CAIRRTSGELFF
TRBJ2-4 once NA TRBV6-5 TGTGCCAGCAGAGGGGGGGCATCCAAAAACATTCAGTACTTC CASRGGASKNIQYF
TRBJ1-6 NA TRBD1 TRBV4-2 TGTGCCAGCAGCCAAGAAGGGACAGGGGGCCTTAATAATTCACCCCTCCACTTT CASSQEGTGGLNNSPLHF
TRBJ1-5 NA TRBD1 TRBV28 TGTGCCAGCAGCTCCCTCCCAACAGGGGGCTATACTCAGCCCCAGCATTTT CASSSLPTGGYTQPQHF
TRBJ1-1 NA NA TRBV7-2 TGTGCCAGCAGCTTTGTAAGGAGGGAAGCTTTCTTT CASSFVRREAFF
TRBJ2-3 NA NA TRBV5-1 TGCGCCAGCAGCTTGGGGGGCCGGGCGGTCACAGATACGCAGTATTTT CASSLGGRAVTDTQYF
TRBJ2-5 once NA TRBV10-1 TGCGCCAGCAGTCCGACAGGACGCCAAGAGACCCAGTACTTC CASSPTGRQETQYF
TRBJ2-2 NA TRBD2 TRBV7-2 TGTGCCAGCAGCCCCCGCGGGGGGGTGAACACCGGGGAGCTGTTTTTT CASSPRGGVNTGELFF
TRBJ2-3 NA NA TRBV27 TGTGCCAGCAACTCAGGGGTAGGGACGCAGTATTTT CASNSGVGTQYF
TRBJ2-1 NA NA TRBV6-5 TGTGCCAGCAGCTCGCTTTTTCACTCCTCCAATGAGCAGTTCTTC CASSSLFHSSNEQFF
TRBJ1-1 NA NA TRBV2 TGTGCCAGCACGGTGCGGGGCTTGAACACTGAAGCTTTCTTT CASTVRGLNTEAFF
TRBJ2-1 NA TRBD2 TRBV6-5 TGTGCCAGCAGCAATGGACTAGCGGGCGGCAATGAGCAGTTCTTC CASSNGLAGGNEQFF
TRBJ2-2 NA NA TRBV7-9 TGTGCCAGCAGCTTACTGGTAGCCGGGGAGCTGTTTTTT CASSLLVAGELFF
TRBJ2-1 NA TRBD1 TRBV2 TGTGCCAGCAGGGGCGGACAGGGGGCGTACAATGAGCAGTTCTTC CASRGGQGAYNEQFF
TRBJ2-2 NA TRBD1 TRBV19 TGTGCCAGTAGTATAGACTACAGGGGGCTCACCGGGGAGCTGTTTTTT CASSIDYRGLTGELFF
TRBJ1-2 NA TRBD1 TRBV3-1/TRBV3-2 TGTGCCAGCAGCCAAGACCGGGACAGGGCTGGCTACACCTTC CASSQDRDRAGYTF
TRBJ2-3 NA TRBD2 TRBV5-4 TGTGCCAGCAGTCACACCATAGCGGGATCCGCAGATACGCAGTATTTT CASSHTIAGSADTQYF
TRBJ1-6 NA TRBD1 TRBV19 TGTGCCAGTAGGGACCCAGGGGGGTATTCACCCCTCCACTTT CASRDPGGYSPLHF
TRBJ2-7 NA TRBD2 TRBV7-9 TGTGCCAGCAGCGCACCTAGCGGGGTCGTTTACGAGCAGTACTTC CASSAPSGVVYEQYF
TRBJ2-5 NA TRBD2 TRBV3-1/TRBV3-2 TGTGCCAGCAGCCAAGTAACGGGACTAGCGGGGGTTGGTCAAGAGACCCAGTACTTC CASSQVTGLAGVGQETQYF
TRBJ2-1 NA NA TRBV2 TGTGCCAGCATAGGAATGGACTCCCCTAAGGAGCAGTTCTTC CASIGMDSPKEQFF
TRBJ1-2 NA NA TRBV5-1 TGCGCCAGCAGCCCGGACAGAAACTATGGCTACACCTTC CASSPDRNYGYTF
TRBJ2-3 NA TRBD2 TRBV29-1 TGCAGCGTTACCGGGACTAGCCGCACAGATACGCAGTATTTT CSVTGTSRTDTQYF
TRBJ1-5 NA TRBD1 TRBV27 TGTGCCAGCAGTCGCCGGGGACAGCCTAGCAATCAGCCCCAGCATTTT CASSRRGQPSNQPQHF
TRBJ1-3 NA TRBD1 TRBV6-5 TGTGCCAGCAGTCGCAGGGGGCATGGTGGAAACACCATATATTTT CASSRRGHGGNTIYF
TRBJ1-5 NA TRBD1 TRBV5-5 TGTGCCAGCAGCCTTACAGGGGGCAGGCAGCCCCAGCATTTT CASSLTGGRQPQHF
TRBJ1-6 NA NA TRBV11-2 TGTGCCAGCAGCTTAGTGGGCAGAACTAATTCACCCCTCCACTTT CASSLVGRTNSPLHF
TRBJ2-7 NA NA TRBV28 TGTGCCAGCAGTTTGCCTCAGGGTCCGAATTACGAGCAGTACTTC CASSLPQGPNYEQYF
TRBJ2-7 few TRBD1 TRBV28 TGTGCCAGCAGTTTATTGCCCCAGGACAGGGGTCCGTACTTC CASSLLPQDRGPYF
TRBJ1-5 NA TRBD1 TRBV27 TGTGCCAGCAGTCCCTTGCCCGGGACAGGGGGGTTCTGGAGCAATCAGCCCCAGCATTTT CASSPLPGTGGFWSNQPQHF
TRBJ2-1 NA NA TRBV4-1 TGCGCCAGCAGCCAGGGCACAGTTGCCTTGGATGAGCAGTTCTTC CASSQGTVALDEQFF
TRBJ2-5 NA NA TRBV21-1 TGTGCCAGCAGCCAGGATACCAGGGGGCAAGAGACCCAGTACTTC CASSQDTRGQETQYF
TRBJ2-2 NA NA TRBV15 TGTGCCACCAGCAATGCGGTCACCGGGGAGCTGTTTTTT CATSNAVTGELFF
TRBJ2-1 NA NA TRBV19 TGTGCCAGTAGTATCGGGATCTTCCCTAGCTCCTACAATGAGCAGTTCTTC CASSIGIFPSSYNEQFF
TRBJ1-2 NA NA TRBV2 TGTGCCAGCAGTGAAGGAGGCATAAACTATGGCTACACCTTC CASSEGGINYGYTF
TRBJ1-1 NA TRBD1 TRBV10-1 TGCGCCAGCAGTGGACAGGGTCACACTGAAGCTTTCTTT CASSGQGHTEAFF
TRBJ2-7 NA TRBD1 TRBV5-1 TGCGCCAGCAGCAACCGGGACAGGGGGGGGCGCGAGCAGTACTTC CASSNRDRGGREQYF
TRBJ2-3 NA NA TRBV7-2 TGTGCCAGCAGAACTACAGATACGCAGTATTTT CASRTTDTQYF
TRBJ2-2 NA NA TRBV5-6 TGTGCCAGCAGCCGCGGGACTGCTGAGCTGTTTTTT CASSRGTAELFF
TRBJ1-2 NA TRBD1 TRBV5-5 TGTGCCAGCAGCTTGGGACAGGGGAATAACTATGGCTACACCTTC CASSLGQGNNYGYTF
TRBJ2-1 NA TRBD1 TRBV5-4 TGTGCCAGCAGTATGGGACAGGATTACAATGAGCAGTTCTTC CASSMGQDYNEQFF
TRBJ1-2 NA TRBD1 TRBV18 TGTGCCAGCTCACAACAGACAGGGGCGATTGGAGTTAACTATGGCTACACCTTC CASSQQTGAIGVNYGYTF
TRBJ2-7 NA NA TRBV27 TGTGCCAGCAGTCCGAGGTCCCCTTCCCGGTCCGAGCAGTACTTC CASSPRSPSRSEQYF